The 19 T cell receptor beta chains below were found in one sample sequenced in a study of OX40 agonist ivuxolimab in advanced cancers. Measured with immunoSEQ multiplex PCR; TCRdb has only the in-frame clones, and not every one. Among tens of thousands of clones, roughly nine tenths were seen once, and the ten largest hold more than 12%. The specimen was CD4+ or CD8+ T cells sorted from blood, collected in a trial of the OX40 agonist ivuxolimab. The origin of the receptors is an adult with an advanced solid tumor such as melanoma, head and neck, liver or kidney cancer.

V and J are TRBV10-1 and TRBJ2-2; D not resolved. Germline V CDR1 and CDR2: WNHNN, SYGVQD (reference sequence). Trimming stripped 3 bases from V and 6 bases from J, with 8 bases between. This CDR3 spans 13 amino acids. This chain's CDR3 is CASSEVIPGELFF. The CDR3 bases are TGCGCCAGCAGTGAAGTGATCCCCGGGGAGCTGTTTTTT.

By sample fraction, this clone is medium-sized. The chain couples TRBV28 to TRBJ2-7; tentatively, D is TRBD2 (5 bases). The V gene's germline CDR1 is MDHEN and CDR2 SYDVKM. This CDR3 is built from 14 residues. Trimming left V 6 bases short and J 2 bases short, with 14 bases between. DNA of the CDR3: TGTGCCAGCAGCTCCCTGTCCGGGACCTACGAGCAGTACTTC. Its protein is CASSSLSGTYEQYF.

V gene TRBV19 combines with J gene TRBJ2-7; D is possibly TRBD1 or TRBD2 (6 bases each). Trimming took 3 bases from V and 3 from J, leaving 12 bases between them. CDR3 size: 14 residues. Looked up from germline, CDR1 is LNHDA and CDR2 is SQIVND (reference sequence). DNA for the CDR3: TGTGCCAGTAGTATTGGGGGGCCTGTCTACGAGCAGTACTTC. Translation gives CASSIGGPVYEQYF.

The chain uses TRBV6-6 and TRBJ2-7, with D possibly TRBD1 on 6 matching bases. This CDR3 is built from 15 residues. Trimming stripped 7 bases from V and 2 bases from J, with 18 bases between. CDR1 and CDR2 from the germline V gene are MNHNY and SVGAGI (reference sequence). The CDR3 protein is CASTSQMDSTYEQYF. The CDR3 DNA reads TGTGCCAGCACCTCACAAATGGACAGTACCTACGAGCAGTACTTC.

The CDR3 bases are TGCGCCAGCAGCCAAGATGCTGGACAGGGTGGGCAGCCCCAGCATTTT. Protein sequence: CASSQDAGQGGQPQHF. This chain connects TRBV4-3 to TRBJ1-5, with 8 bases fitting TRBD1. V shed 0 bases, J shed 7 bases, and the junction held 8 bases outside the gene matches. The CDR3 covers 16 residues. In germline, CDR1 is LGHNA, CDR2 YSLEER.

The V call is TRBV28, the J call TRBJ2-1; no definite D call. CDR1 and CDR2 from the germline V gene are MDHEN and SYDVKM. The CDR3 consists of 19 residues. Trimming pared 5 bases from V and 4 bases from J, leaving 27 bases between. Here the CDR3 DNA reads TGTGCCAGCAGTACGCCAATTGGTTCGGTTGGTAGACCTTACAATGAGCAGTTCTTC. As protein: CASSTPIGSVGRPYNEQFF.

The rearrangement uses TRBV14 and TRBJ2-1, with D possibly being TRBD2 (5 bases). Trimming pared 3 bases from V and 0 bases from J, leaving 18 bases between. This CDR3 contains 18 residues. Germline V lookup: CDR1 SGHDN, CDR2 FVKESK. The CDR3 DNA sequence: TGTGCCAGCAGCCATCTAAGTTGGAGCGGCAGCTCCTACAATGAGCAGTTCTTC. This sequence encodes CASSHLSWSGSSYNEQFF.

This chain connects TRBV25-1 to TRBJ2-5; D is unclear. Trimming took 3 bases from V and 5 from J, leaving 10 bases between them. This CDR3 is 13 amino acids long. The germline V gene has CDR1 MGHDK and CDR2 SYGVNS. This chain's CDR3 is CASSDNSWETQYF. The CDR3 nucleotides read TGTGCCAGCAGTGATAATTCGTGGGAGACCCAGTACTTC.

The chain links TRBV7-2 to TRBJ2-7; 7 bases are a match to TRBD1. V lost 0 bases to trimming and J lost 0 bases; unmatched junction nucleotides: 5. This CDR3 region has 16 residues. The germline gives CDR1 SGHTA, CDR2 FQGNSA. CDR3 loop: CASSLAAGTVSYEQYF. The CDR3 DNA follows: TGTGCCAGCAGCTTAGCCGCTGGGACAGTCTCCTACGAGCAGTACTTC.

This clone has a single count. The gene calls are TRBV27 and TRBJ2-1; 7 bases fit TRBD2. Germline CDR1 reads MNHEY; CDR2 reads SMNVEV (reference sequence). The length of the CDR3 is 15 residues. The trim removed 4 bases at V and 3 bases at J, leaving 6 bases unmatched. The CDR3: CASSSTPGGYNEQFF. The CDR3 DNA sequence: TGTGCCAGCAGTTCCACCCCGGGGGGCTACAATGAGCAGTTCTTC.

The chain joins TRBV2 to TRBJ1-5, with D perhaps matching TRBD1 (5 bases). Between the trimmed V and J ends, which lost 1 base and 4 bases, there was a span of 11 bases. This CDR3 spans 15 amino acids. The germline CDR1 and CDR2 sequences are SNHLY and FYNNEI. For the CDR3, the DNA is TGTGCCAGCAGTGAAGACAGGTTAACAAATCAGCCCCAGCATTTT. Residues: CASSEDRLTNQPQHF.

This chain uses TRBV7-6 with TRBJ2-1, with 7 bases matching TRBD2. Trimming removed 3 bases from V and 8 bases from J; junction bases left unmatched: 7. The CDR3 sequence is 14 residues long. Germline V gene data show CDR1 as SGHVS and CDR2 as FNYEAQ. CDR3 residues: CASSLGRAIDEQFF. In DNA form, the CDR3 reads TGTGCCAGCAGCTTGGGGAGGGCCATCGATGAGCAGTTCTTC.

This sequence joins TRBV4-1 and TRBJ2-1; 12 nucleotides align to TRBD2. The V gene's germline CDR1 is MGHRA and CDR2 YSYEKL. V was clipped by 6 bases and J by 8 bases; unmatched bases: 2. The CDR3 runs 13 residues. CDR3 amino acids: CASRGLAGHEQFF. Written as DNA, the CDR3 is TGCGCCAGCAGGGGACTAGCGGGTCATGAGCAGTTCTTC.

CDR3 bases: TGTGCCAGCAGCCCGAGATTTCGGCCAGAGACCCAGTACTTC. Residues: CASSPRFRPETQYF. This chain joins TRBV5-5 and TRBJ2-5; D gene unclear. The germline gives CDR1 SGHKS, CDR2 YYEKEE (reference sequence). Trimming pared 4 bases from V and 4 bases from J, leaving 14 bases between. This CDR3 comprises 14 residues.

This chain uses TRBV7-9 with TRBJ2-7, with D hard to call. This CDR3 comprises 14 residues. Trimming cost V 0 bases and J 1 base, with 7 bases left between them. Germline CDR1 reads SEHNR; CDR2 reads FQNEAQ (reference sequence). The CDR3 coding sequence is TGTGCCAGCAGCTTAGCTGGGCCGTCCTACGAGCAGTACTTC. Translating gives CASSLAGPSYEQYF.

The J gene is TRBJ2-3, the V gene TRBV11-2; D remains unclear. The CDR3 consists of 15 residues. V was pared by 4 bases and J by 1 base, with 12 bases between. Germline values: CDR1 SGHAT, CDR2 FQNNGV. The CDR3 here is CASSSPGAGTDTQYF. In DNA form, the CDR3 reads TGTGCCAGCAGCTCGCCGGGTGCGGGCACAGATACGCAGTATTTT.

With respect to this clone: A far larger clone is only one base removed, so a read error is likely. The CDR3 here is CASSSSMGQGYEQYF. The CDR3 bases are TGTGCCAGCAGCTCGAGTATGGGGCAGGGCTACGAGCAGTACTTC. The chain is built from TRBV11-3 and TRBJ2-7; D may be TRBD1 (5 bases). CDR3 length equals 15 residues. CDR1 is SGHNT and CDR2 is YENEEA in the germline V gene. Trimming cost V 4 bases and J 3 bases, with 16 bases left between them.

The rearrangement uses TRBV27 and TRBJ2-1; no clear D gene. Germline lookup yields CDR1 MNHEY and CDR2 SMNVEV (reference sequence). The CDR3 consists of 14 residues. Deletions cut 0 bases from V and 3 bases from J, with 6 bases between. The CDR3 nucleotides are TGTGCCAGCAGTTTATCAGCGAGCTACAATGAGCAGTTCTTC. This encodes CASSLSASYNEQFF.

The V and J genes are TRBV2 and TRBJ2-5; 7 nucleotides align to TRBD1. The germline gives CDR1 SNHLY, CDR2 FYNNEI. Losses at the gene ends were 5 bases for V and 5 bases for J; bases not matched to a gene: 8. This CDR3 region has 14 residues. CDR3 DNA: TGTGCCAGCAGTCACTTCGACAGGGTGGAGACCCAGTACTTC. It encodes CASSHFDRVETQYF.